These 6 T cell receptor beta chains originate from one sample sequenced in a study of PD-1 blockade in classical Hodgkin lymphoma (TCRdb year 2020). Library creation used the immunoSEQ multiplex PCR assay. This is the immuneACCESS table as TCRdb keeps it, with only in-frame sequences that have V and J called. A part of the clones is gone; compared with another copy, unresolved V genes explain less than half, and the rest is unexplained. The sample table records 15,000 to 20,000 clones; around 80% of these occur just once. 22% of the sample comes from the top ten. The intended sense of this specimen's time point label: cycle 4 day 1 (C4D1), after less than 7 weeks of nivolumab. Relapse after autologous stem cell transplantation had occurred in all trial patients, and cohorts A, B and C were distinguished by prior brentuximab vedotin exposure. This material consisted of peripheral blood mononuclear cells (PBMCs), taken before the fourth cycle of nivolumab. The receptors derive from a human donor with classical Hodgkin lymphoma.

The rearrangement joins TRBV4-3 to TRBJ2-5, with 9 nucleotides matching TRBD2. In germline, CDR1 is LGHNA, CDR2 YSLEER. V trimming: 0 bases; J trimming: 6 bases; junction bases outside the gene matches: 11. CDR3 size: 17 residues. Here the CDR3 reads CASSQDAAGGLRKTQYF. CDR3 nucleotide sequence: TGCGCCAGCAGCCAAGACGCAGCGGGAGGTCTGAGGAAGACCCAGTACTTC.

The rearrangement links TRBV10-3 to TRBJ2-7, with unresolved D. With 11 bases removed from V and 1 base from J, the gap between germline ends came to 9 bases. This CDR3 has 11 amino acids. Germline V gives CDR1 ENHRY, CDR2 SYGVKD. CDR3 in amino acids: CAFRPSYEQYV. The CDR3, as DNA: TGTGCCTTTCGTCCTTCCTACGAGCAGTACGTC.

The chain is built from TRBV30 and TRBJ2-2; D possibly corresponds to TRBD2 (5 bases). Between the trimmed V and J ends, which lost 5 bases and 1 base, there was a span of 8 bases. Germline assignment: CDR1 GTSNPN and CDR2 SVGIG (reference sequence). This CDR3 region has 13 residues. The chain's CDR3 is CAWGEGNTGELFF. The CDR3 DNA reads TGTGCCTGGGGAGAGGGGAACACCGGGGAGCTGTTTTTT.

This chain joins TRBV14 and TRBJ2-7; no clear D. Germline CDR1 SGHDN, CDR2 FVKESK. This CDR3 contains 14 residues. V was clipped by 2 bases and J by 6 bases, with 14 bases between them. The DNA for the CDR3 is TGTGCCAGCAGCCAATTATACGGATGGGGCGAGCAGTACTTC. It codes for CASSQLYGWGEQYF. Variable domain in full (rest from reference TRBV14 and TRBJ2-7): EAGVTQFPSHSVIEKGQTVTLRCDPISGHDNLYWYRRVMGKEIKFLLHFVKESKQDESGMPNNRFLAERTGGTYSTLKVQPAELEDSGVYFCASSQLYGWGEQYFGPGTRLTVT.

CDR3: CASNPIGGNSPLHF. CDR3 bases: TGTGCCAGCAACCCGATCGGGGGAAATTCACCCCTCCACTTT. The genes are TRBV6-5 and TRBJ1-6, with D perhaps matching TRBD1 (5 bases). This CDR3 region has 14 residues. The V gene lost 7 bases and the J gene lost 7 bases, with 14 bases spanning the gap. Germline V gene data show CDR1 as MNHEY and CDR2 as SVGAGI.

The genes are TRBV5-3 and TRBJ2-7, with D maybe TRBD1 (6 bases). TRBV5-3 qualifies as an ORF whose function is uncertain. The V and J ends lost 6 bases and 3 bases respectively, with 7 bases between them. The CDR3 has 11 residues. CDR3 DNA sequence: TGTGCCAGAACCAGGGGCTACGAGCAGTACTTC. Translation: CARTRGYEQYF.